The 24 T cell receptor beta chains below all came from one sample that was sequenced in a study of T-cell memory formation after mild COVID-19. TCRdb fed the 5' RACE reads into MiXCR, producing one record per CDR3 protein. The repertoire holds around 35,000 distinct CDR3 sequences, around 8% seen once, with roughly 27% in the top ten. The sequenced sample was PBMCs or a T cell subset sorted from them (not recorded which). These receptors were obtained from a man younger than 30 who had mild COVID-19 (a few samples of this study predate the infection). Cell type and time point are not known.

This clonotype was counted ten times or more. This rearrangement joins TRBV24-1 to TRBJ2-1; D ambiguous. CDR1 is KGHDR, CDR2 SFDVKD, per germline. V lost 4 bases, J lost 14 bases, and 20 bases lay in between. The CDR3 length is 14 residues. CDR3 coding DNA: TGTGCCACCAGTGACCCGAACCTCGGGCTCTGGGAGTTCTTC. Protein sequence: CATSDPNLGLWEFF.

This clonotype was counted at least ten times. The rearrangement links TRBV29-1 to TRBJ2-5, with 7 bases identical to TRBD2. The V gene's germline CDR1 is SQVTM and CDR2 ANQGSEA. Trimming removed 7 bases from V and 0 bases from J; junction bases left unmatched: 8. The CDR3 consists of 14 residues. The CDR3 loop is CSAPVGGYQETQYF. CDR3 bases: TGCAGCGCCCCCGTGGGGGGGTACCAAGAGACCCAGTACTTC.

This clonotype was counted ten times or more. The V call is TRBV7-9, the J call TRBJ1-2; D is ambiguous. Trimming left V 5 bases short and J 1 base short, with 8 bases between. The length of the CDR3 is 13 residues. Germline lookup yields CDR1 SEHNR and CDR2 FQNEAQ (reference sequence). This CDR3 reads CASSLTDNYGYTF. The CDR3 nucleotides are TGTGCCAGCAGCCTTACGGATAACTATGGCTACACCTTC.

This clonotype was picked up many times. The chain uses TRBV12-3 or TRBV12-4 and TRBJ1-1; 7 bases fit TRBD1. The ends lost 5 bases at V and 5 bases at J; junction bases unmatched: 11. This CDR3 has 15 residues. This chain's CDR3 is CASSRHDRAGTEAFF. DNA of the CDR3: TGTGCCAGCAGTCGCCATGACAGGGCCGGGACTGAAGCTTTCTTT.

V and J are TRBV7-9 and TRBJ2-1, with TRBD2 as a possible D gene (5 bases). Per the germline V gene, CDR1 is SEHNR and CDR2 is FQNEAQ (reference sequence). V lost 5 bases, J lost 6 bases, and 17 bases lay in between. The CDR3 has 15 residues. CDR3 in DNA: TGTGCCAGCAGCAGTGAGCGGTGGGCAAGCAATGAGCAGTTCTTC. It is translated as CASSSERWASNEQFF.

This clonotype was seen at least ten times. One end of the junction is discordant with germline, which a read error may explain. The rearrangement uses TRBV7-7 and TRBJ2-5; the D gene could be TRBD1 or TRBD2 (5 bases each). CDR1 SSHAT and CDR2 FNYEAQ come from the germline V gene (reference sequence). The CDR3 covers 15 residues. The CDR3 is CASSSSWGRGETQYF. DNA of the CDR3: TGTGCTAGCAGCTCCTCATGGGGCCGCGGGGAGACCCAGTACTTC.

At least ten counts were recorded for this clonotype. The chain is built from TRBV30 and TRBJ2-5; TRBD2 aligns across 13 bases. V gave up 3 bases and J gave up 7 bases; unmatched junction bases: 5. This CDR3 comprises 14 residues. Germline lookup yields CDR1 GTSNPN and CDR2 SVGIG (reference sequence). The CDR3 DNA follows: TGTGCCTGGAGGGGACTAGCGGGATTGGGGACCCAGTACTTC. This translates into CAWRGLAGLGTQYF.

A few counts support this clonotype. This chain connects TRBV7-9 to TRBJ2-3; 9 positions agree with TRBD2. Germline V CDR1 and CDR2: SEHNR, FQNEAQ (reference sequence). The CDR3 loop spans 18 amino acids. V lost 5 bases to trimming and J lost 5 bases; unmatched junction nucleotides: 17. CDR3 residues: CASSPKGSGGAGGDTQYF. Written as DNA, the CDR3 is TGTGCCAGCAGCCCCAAGGGTAGCGGGGGCGCCGGGGGAGATACGCAGTATTTT. Full variable domain (missing parts from reference TRBV7-9 and TRBJ2-3): DTGVSQNPRHKITKRGQNVTFRCDPISEHNRLYWYRQTLGQGPEFLTYFQNEAQLEKSRLLSDRFSAERPKGSFSTLEIQRTEQGDSAMYLCASSPKGSGGAGGDTQYFGPGTRLTVL.

At least ten counts were recorded for this clonotype. V is TRBV6-4 and J is TRBJ2-3; the match to TRBD2 covers 8 bases. CDR3 length: 15 residues. V lost 3 bases to trimming and J lost 4 bases; unmatched junction nucleotides: 6. CDR1 and CDR2 from the germline V gene are MRHNA and SNTAGT. The CDR3 reads CASSEGAGAADTQYF. CDR3 coding DNA: TGTGCCAGCAGTGAAGGAGCGGGGGCCGCAGATACGCAGTATTTT.

This clonotype was recorded at least ten times. The chain couples TRBV3-1 to TRBJ2-7; D remains unclear. V was trimmed by 0 bases and J by 10 bases, leaving 10 bases between them. CDR1 and CDR2 (germline): LGHDT, YNNKEL (reference sequence). The CDR3 is 12 amino acids. The CDR3 loop is CASSQESGLQYF. The CDR3 region has the DNA TGTGCCAGCAGCCAAGAGTCCGGCCTCCAGTACTTC.

This clonotype was seen repeatedly, ten times or more. The chain carries TRBV3-1 and TRBJ1-6; TRBD1 aligns across 7 bases. The trim removed 4 bases at V and 5 bases at J, leaving 2 bases unmatched. CDR1 is LGHDT and CDR2 is YNNKEL in the germline V gene (reference sequence). This CDR3 contains 14 residues. For the CDR3, the DNA is TGTGCCAGCAGCCTCGGGACAGATAATTCACCCCTCCACTTT. This gives the protein CASSLGTDNSPLHF.

The chain links TRBV9 to TRBJ2-3, with 7 bases identical to TRBD2. Germline V gene sequence: CDR1 SGDLS, CDR2 YYNGEE. V lost 1 base to trimming and J lost 2 bases; unmatched junction nucleotides: 19. There are 20 residues in the CDR3. The CDR3 DNA follows: TGTGCCAGCAGCGTAACCCTGGGGGGAGGGGTGCCTTATTACACAGATACGCAGTATTTT. Translating gives CASSVTLGGGVPYYTDTQYF.

This clonotype has ten or more counts. The genes are TRBV29-1 and TRBJ1-1; D is uncertain. This CDR3 comprises 12 residues. The germline V gene has CDR1 SQVTM and CDR2 ANQGSEA. The V end was cut by 6 bases, the J end by 2 bases, with 10 bases between. CDR3 nucleotides: TGCAGCGTGGCTCCGGGTAACACTGAAGCTTTCTTT. As protein: CSVAPGNTEAFF. The full variable domain, its missing parts supplied by reference TRBV29-1 and TRBJ1-1, is SAVISQKPSRDICQRGTSLTIQCQVDSQVTMMFWYRQQPGQSLTLIATANQGSEATYESGFVIDKFPISRPNLTFSTLTVSNMSPEDSSIYLCSVAPGNTEAFFGQGTRLTVV.

This clonotype was picked up many times. The chain employs TRBV12-3 or TRBV12-4 and TRBJ2-2; D is perhaps TRBD2 (6 bases). The CDR3 covers 14 residues. V was pared by 6 bases and J by 3 bases, with 11 bases between. The CDR3 sequence: CASRRGLDTGELFF. CDR3 DNA: TGTGCCAGCAGGCGGGGACTGGACACCGGGGAGCTGTTTTTT.

The CDR3 sequence is CASSRGTVQETQYF. The CDR3, as DNA: TGCGCCAGCAGCCGCGGGACAGTCCAAGAGACCCAGTACTTC. The rearrangement joins TRBV5-1 to TRBJ2-5, with D perhaps TRBD1 (7 bases). V lost 4 bases to trimming and J lost 1 base, with 11 bases between them. CDR1 is SGHRS and CDR2 is YFSETQ in the germline V gene. The CDR3 is 14 residues long. Looking up the rest from reference TRBV5-1 and TRBJ2-5 gives the full variable domain: KAGVTQTPRYLIKTRGQQVTLSCSPISGHRSVSWYQQTPGQGLQFLFEYFSETQRNKGNFPGRFSGRQFSNSRSEMNVSTLELGDSALYLCASSRGTVQETQYFGPGTRLLVL.

In this sample, this clonotype turned up many times. The chain employs TRBV29-1 and TRBJ2-7; D gene uncertain. V was shortened by 3 bases and J by 3 bases, with 9 bases between the two germline ends. Per germline, CDR1 SQVTM and CDR2 ANQGSEA. The length of the CDR3 is 12 residues. The CDR3 reads CSVELTDYEQYF. CDR3 nucleotide sequence: TGCAGCGTTGAGTTGACGGACTACGAGCAGTACTTC.

This clonotype has a handful of counts. The genes are TRBV7-9 and TRBJ1-1; the D is unclear. The CDR3 consists of 14 residues. With 5 bases removed from V and 1 base from J, the gap between germline ends came to 11 bases. Germline CDR1 reads SEHNR; CDR2 reads FQNEAQ (reference sequence). The CDR3 sequence: CASSISTGNTEAFF. CDR3 nucleotides: TGTGCCAGCAGCATATCCACGGGGAACACTGAAGCTTTCTTT.

In its sample, this clonotype was seen many times. Written as DNA, the CDR3 is TGTGCCACCAGTGATCCACAAACAGGGAGCGGGGAAAACATTCAGTACTTC. The encoded protein is CATSDPQTGSGENIQYF. The rearrangement joins TRBV24-1 to TRBJ2-4; D possibly corresponds to TRBD2 (7 bases). Germline V gene data show CDR1 as KGHDR and CDR2 as SFDVKD. This CDR3 comprises 17 residues. The ends were cut back, 3 bases at V and 5 bases at J, with 19 bases in the middle.

This clonotype was detected ten times or more. The rearrangement joins TRBV20-1 to TRBJ2-7; 10 nucleotides agree with TRBD2. Germline CDR1 DFQATT, CDR2 SNEGSKA (reference sequence). The CDR3 covers 12 residues. V was pared by 5 bases and J by 5 bases, with 3 bases of the junction left unmatched. The CDR3 bases are TGCAGTGCTCCTCTAGCGGGGGACGAGCAGTACTTC. Translation gives CSAPLAGDEQYF.

This clonotype was counted at least ten times. The J gene is TRBJ2-3, the V gene TRBV7-3, with D perhaps TRBD1 (5 bases). The CDR3 is 14 residues long. CDR1 and CDR2 from the germline V gene are SGHTA and FQGTGA. V lost 4 bases and J lost 4, with 12 bases in between. The CDR3 coding sequence is TGTGCCAGCAGCTACAGGCCCGGCGCAGATACGCAGTATTTT. Amino acids: CASSYRPGADTQYF.

The chain employs TRBV5-1 and TRBJ2-3, with D perhaps TRBD2 (6 bases). Germline V gene data show CDR1 as SGHRS and CDR2 as YFSETQ. The CDR3 has 15 residues. V lost 7 bases, J lost 0 bases, and 15 bases lay in between. The CDR3 nucleotides are TGCGCCAGCGGCAAGCGGGCCCTAAGCACAGATACGCAGTATTTT. Translation gives CASGKRALSTDTQYF. The whole variable domain, remainder taken from reference TRBV5-1 and TRBJ2-3, is KAGVTQTPRYLIKTRGQQVTLSCSPISGHRSVSWYQQTPGQGLQFLFEYFSETQRNKGNFPGRFSGRQFSNSRSEMNVSTLELGDSALYLCASGKRALSTDTQYFGPGTRLTVL.

The sample holds many counts of this clonotype. V is TRBV9 and J is TRBJ2-5; TRBD2 matches 11 bases. Germline V lookup: CDR1 SGDLS, CDR2 YYNGEE. The CDR3 loop spans 14 amino acids. Trimming cost V 3 bases and J 4 bases; bases outside gene matches: 2. DNA for the CDR3: TGTGCCAGCAGCGCTAGCGGGGGGCCAGAGACCCAGTACTTC. It specifies CASSASGGPETQYF.

This clonotype occurred a few times. This rearrangement joins TRBV12-3 or TRBV12-4 to TRBJ1-5, with D possibly being TRBD1 (5 bases). The V and J ends lost 5 bases and 6 bases respectively, with 11 bases between them. The CDR3 spans 13 residues. The CDR3 DNA reads TGTGCCAGCAGTGGGGGTGACGGTCAGCCCCAGCATTTT. This sequence encodes CASSGGDGQPQHF.

This clonotype was detected ten times or more. The V gene is TRBV7-2, the J gene TRBJ1-2; 9 bases match TRBD1. CDR1 SGHTA and CDR2 FQGNSA come from the germline V gene. J gave up 7 bases and V 5 bases, and 11 bases lay outside the gene matches. The CDR3 is 15 amino acids. Here the CDR3 DNA reads TGTGCCAGCAGCCGGTGGACAGGGGATGCTAGTGGCTACACCTTC. Encoded protein: CASSRWTGDASGYTF.